These 32 T cell receptor beta chains came from one sample sequenced in a study of T cell responses to AZD1222 COVID-19 vaccine. Profiling relied on immunoSEQ multiplex PCR, and the TCRdb table lists in-frame clones only, not all of them. The sample includes 95,000 to 150,000 clones, 75% to 90% of them seen just once. The sequencing here drew on peripheral blood, taken on day 0 of AZD1222 vaccination. These receptors originate from an adult in good health.

The chain recombines TRBV28 with TRBJ1-1; TRBD1 agrees at 9 bases. The germline V gene has CDR1 MDHEN and CDR2 SYDVKM. The CDR3 covers 17 residues. With 10 bases clipped from V and 0 bases from J, the junction kept 15 bases outside the gene matches. This chain's CDR3 is CAIRTGGLGSMNTEAFF. CDR3 nucleotides: TGTGCCATTCGTACAGGGGGCTTGGGCAGTATGAACACTGAAGCTTTCTTT.

The rearrangement uses TRBV9 and TRBJ1-1; a possible D gene is TRBD1 (6 bases). Germline V gene sequence: CDR1 SGDLS, CDR2 YYNGEE. V was shortened by 2 bases and J by 1 base, with 9 bases between the two germline ends. CDR3 length: 14 residues. CDR3 in amino acids: CASSVGGANTEAFF. For the CDR3, the DNA is TGTGCCAGCAGCGTCGGGGGGGCGAACACTGAAGCTTTCTTT.

This chain connects TRBV11-2 to TRBJ2-7; D remains ambiguous. The germline CDR1 and CDR2 sequences are SGHAT and FQNNGV. CDR3 length: 14 amino acids. Trimming pared 2 bases from V and 4 bases from J, leaving 12 bases between. CDR3 sequence: CASSLYGFEYEQYF. In nucleotides, the CDR3 is TGTGCCAGCAGCTTATATGGTTTTGAGTACGAGCAGTACTTC. Filled out from reference TRBV11-2 and TRBJ2-7, the complete variable domain reads EAGVAQSPRYKIIEKRQSVAFWCNPISGHATLYWYQQILGQGPKLLIQFQNNGVVDDSQLPKDRFSAERLKGVDSTLKIQPAKLEDSAVYLCASSLYGFEYEQYFGPGTRLTVT.

V usage is TRBV6-5 and J usage is TRBJ1-5; D is unresolved. CDR3 size: 14 residues. The V and J ends lost 7 bases and 3 bases respectively, with 13 bases between them. CDR1 is MNHEY and CDR2 is SVGAGI in the germline V gene. CDR3 in DNA: TGTGCCAGCATGGCGGTGTCAAACAATCAGCCCCAGCATTTT. Amino acids: CASMAVSNNQPQHF.

As regards this clone: Mismatch with germline at one junction end may stem from a read error. This chain connects TRBV7-3 to TRBJ2-1; D is perhaps TRBD1 (5 bases). This CDR3 spans 16 amino acids. CDR1 SGHTA and CDR2 FQGTGA come from the germline V gene. This chain's CDR3 is CASSLNSGYRYNEQFF. CDR3 coding DNA: TGTGCCAGCAGTTTAAATTCAGGGTACCGATACAATGAGCAGTTCTTC.

V is TRBV6-5 and J is TRBJ1-1; D unresolved. CDR3 size: 13 residues. With 3 bases removed from V and 3 bases from J, the gap between germline ends came to 8 bases. Germline CDR1 reads MNHEY; CDR2 reads SVGAGI. The CDR3 DNA reads TGTGCCAGCAGTTATCAGTTTTACACTGAAGCTTTCTTT. It translates to CASSYQFYTEAFF.

This rearrangement joins TRBV6-1 to TRBJ1-3, with D perhaps TRBD1 (5 bases). V was shortened by 1 base and J by 0 bases, with 7 bases between the two germline ends. This CDR3 comprises 15 residues. Germline V gives CDR1 MNHNS, CDR2 SASEGT. This chain's CDR3 is CASSEEDSSGNTIYF. The CDR3 bases are TGTGCCAGCAGTGAAGAAGACAGCTCTGGAAACACCATATATTTT.

The CDR3 DNA sequence: TGTGCCAGCAGCCGCCTCGGGGGCGCTGGGAACACTGAAGCTTTCTTT. It is translated as CASSRLGGAGNTEAFF. V is TRBV28 and J is TRBJ1-1, with a tentative D call TRBD1 (6 bases). The CDR3 runs 16 residues. Germline V CDR1 and CDR2: MDHEN, SYDVKM. The V end was cut by 6 bases, the J end by 1 base, with 18 bases between.

V gene TRBV27 combines with J gene TRBJ1-6; 8 bases agree with TRBD1. With V trimmed by 3 bases and J by 6 bases, 4 bases remained unmatched. The CDR3 extends over 15 amino acids. Per the germline V gene, CDR1 is MNHEY and CDR2 is SMNVEV (reference sequence). CDR3 sequence reads: CASSFQGAVNSPLHF. CDR3 nucleotides: TGTGCCAGCAGTTTTCAGGGGGCGGTTAATTCACCCCTCCACTTT.

The chain links TRBV7-9 to TRBJ1-1; D possibly corresponds to TRBD1 (6 bases). This CDR3 is built from 12 residues. V was pared by 8 bases and J by 11 bases, with 18 bases between. The germline CDR1 and CDR2 sequences are SEHNR and FQNEAQ (reference sequence). The DNA of the CDR3 is TGTGCCAGCTCACCGGGGGCGCGGGGGGCTTTCTTT. Encoded protein: CASSPGARGAFF.

The J gene is TRBJ1-1, the V gene TRBV6-2 or TRBV6-3; TRBD1 agrees at 11 bases. The CDR3 has 13 residues. CDR1 and CDR2 (germline): MNHEY, SVGEGT. J gave up 8 bases and V 5 bases, and 4 bases lay outside the gene matches. The CDR3 DNA is TGTGCCAGCAGTGCGGACAGGGGGCGCGAAGCTTTCTTT. Translating gives CASSADRGREAFF.

The V call is TRBV28, the J call TRBJ1-5, with D unresolved. The germline CDR1 and CDR2 sequences are MDHEN and SYDVKM. The CDR3 covers 13 residues. V gave up 6 bases and J gave up 2 bases, with 8 bases separating them. The CDR3 DNA follows: TGTGCCAGCAGGCCTCTTGGCAATCAGCCCCAGCATTTT. Residues: CASRPLGNQPQHF.

This chain uses TRBV9 with TRBJ2-1, with D perhaps TRBD2 (5 bases). The CDR3 totals 13 residues. Per germline, CDR1 SGDLS and CDR2 YYNGEE. Trimming pared 1 base from V and 8 bases from J, leaving 10 bases between. The CDR3 region is CASSVSGADEQFF. In DNA, the CDR3 is TGTGCCAGCAGCGTAAGCGGTGCCGATGAGCAGTTCTTC.

This rearrangement joins TRBV4-3 to TRBJ1-5, with D hard to call. The length of the CDR3 is 13 residues. The germline V and J ends were trimmed by 5 bases and 0 bases, with 5 bases remaining between them. CDR1 and CDR2 (germline): LGHNA, YSLEER. In DNA, the CDR3 is TGCGCCAGCAGCAAGACTAGCAATCAGCCCCAGCATTTT. This sequence encodes CASSKTSNQPQHF.

This chain joins TRBV5-6 and TRBJ2-7, with unresolved D. Germline V gives CDR1 SGHDT, CDR2 YYEEEE. This CDR3 spans 14 amino acids. The germline V and J ends were trimmed by 4 bases and 3 bases, with 14 bases remaining between them. The CDR3 DNA is TGTGCCAGCAGCCCTAACCTACGTATCTACGAGCAGTACTTC. As protein: CASSPNLRIYEQYF.

This rearrangement joins TRBV7-2 to TRBJ2-2, with D possibly being TRBD1 or TRBD2 (5 bases each). CDR1 is SGHTA and CDR2 is FQGNSA in the germline V gene. The V gene lost 1 base and the J gene lost 3 bases, with 9 bases spanning the gap. This CDR3 contains 15 residues. CDR3 DNA: TGTGCCAGCAGCTTAGGGGTGGGACACACCGGGGAGCTGTTTTTT. Translation gives CASSLGVGHTGELFF.

The chain recombines TRBV6-5 with TRBJ1-2; D is ambiguous. The germline CDR1 and CDR2 sequences are MNHEY and SVGAGI. The CDR3 loop spans 14 amino acids. V lost 7 bases to trimming and J lost 6 bases, with 18 bases between them. The CDR3 sequence is CASTPGSVFDGYTF. The CDR3 DNA follows: TGTGCCAGCACGCCGGGGAGTGTTTTTGATGGCTACACCTTC.

The chain couples TRBV5-5 to TRBJ2-1, with unresolved D. The CDR3 loop spans 12 amino acids. CDR1 is SGHKS and CDR2 is YYEKEE in the germline V gene (reference sequence). Trimming removed 2 bases from V and 1 base from J, with 1 base in between. Written as DNA, the CDR3 is TGTGCCAGCAGCTTTTCCTACAATGAGCAGTTCTTC. This translates into CASSFSYNEQFF.

The chain has TRBV28 and TRBJ2-7; 10 bases agree with TRBD1. CDR1 MDHEN and CDR2 SYDVKM come from the germline V gene. V shed 2 bases, J shed 3 bases, and the junction held 7 bases outside the gene matches. The length of the CDR3 is 16 residues. The CDR3 region is CASSLGWDRGNYEQYF. The CDR3 nucleotides read TGTGCCAGCAGTTTAGGGTGGGACAGGGGAAACTACGAGCAGTACTTC.

This chain links TRBV7-2 with TRBJ2-2; D not resolved. Deletions cut 1 base from V and 6 bases from J, with 12 bases between. This CDR3 has 15 residues. Germline V gene data show CDR1 as SGHTA and CDR2 as FQGNSA. For the CDR3, the DNA is TGTGCCAGCAGCTTAGACCCTGCCTCCTCCGGGGAGCTGTTTTTT. Its protein product is CASSLDPASSGELFF.

V usage is TRBV9 and J usage is TRBJ1-2; TRBD1 is a possible D gene (6 bases). CDR3 length: 17 amino acids. With 0 bases removed from V and 5 bases from J, the gap between germline ends came to 20 bases. The germline gives CDR1 SGDLS, CDR2 YYNGEE. The CDR3 DNA is TGTGCCAGCAGCGTAGGGACTTATCGGGACACGATTTATGGCTACACCTTC. Its translation is CASSVGTYRDTIYGYTF.

The chain carries TRBV5-1 and TRBJ2-5; D is unclear. The CDR3 runs 16 residues. Germline V CDR1 and CDR2: SGHRS, YFSETQ. Trimming took off 4 bases at V and 0 bases at J, with 16 bases between the two ends. DNA for the CDR3: TGCGCCAGCAGCCGAACCGTGGGTTTGGACCAAGAGACCCAGTACTTC. Amino acid sequence: CASSRTVGLDQETQYF.

This clone turned up a few times. This sequence joins TRBV30 and TRBJ2-4, with D perhaps matching TRBD2 (6 bases). V was trimmed by 3 bases and J by 6 bases, leaving 15 bases between them. This CDR3 is built from 14 residues. CDR1 and CDR2 (germline): GTSNPN, SVGIG (reference sequence). The CDR3 sequence: CAWRREAAGNIQYF. As DNA, the CDR3 is TGTGCCTGGAGAAGGGAGGCAGCCGGAAACATTCAGTACTTC. Full variable domain (outside the CDR3, taken from reference TRBV30 and TRBJ2-4): SQTIHQWPATLVQPVGSPLSLECTVEGTSNPNLYWYRQAAGRGLQLLFYSVGIGQISSEVPQNLSASRPQDRQFILSSKKLLLSDSGFYLCAWRREAAGNIQYFGAGTRLSVL.

The chain has TRBV19 and TRBJ2-5; the D gene could be TRBD1 or TRBD2 (5 bases each). Germline CDR1 reads LNHDA; CDR2 reads SQIVND (reference sequence). This CDR3 region has 15 residues. Deletions cut 5 bases from V and 1 base from J, with 14 bases between. The CDR3 is CASSPRDRTQETQYF. CDR3 coding DNA: TGTGCCAGTAGTCCCCGGGACCGGACCCAAGAGACCCAGTACTTC.

The rearrangement uses TRBV28 and TRBJ2-1; 8 bases map to TRBD2. Unmatched junction bases numbered 8, after V lost 5 bases and J lost 8 bases. The V gene's germline CDR1 is MDHEN and CDR2 SYDVKM. The CDR3 runs 14 residues. The CDR3 DNA reads as TGTGCCAGCAGTGAAAACGGGAGGGTGTATGAGCAGTTCTTC. Amino acids: CASSENGRVYEQFF.

The chain recombines TRBV28 with TRBJ2-7; D gene uncertain. The germline V and J ends were trimmed by 4 bases and 0 bases, with 1 base remaining between them. Germline V gives CDR1 MDHEN, CDR2 SYDVKM. The CDR3 has 11 residues. In DNA, the CDR3 is TGTGCCAGCAGTTACTCCTACGAGCAGTACTTC. This encodes CASSYSYEQYF.

The chain recombines TRBV13 with TRBJ2-3, with TRBD2 identical over 10 bases. Losses at the gene ends were 2 bases for V and 6 bases for J; bases not matched to a gene: 8. Germline V gene data show CDR1 as PRHDT and CDR2 as FYEKMQ (reference sequence). This CDR3 is built from 16 residues. CDR3 in DNA: TGTGCCAGCAGCTTAACTAGCGGGGATTCCGCGGATACGCAGTATTTT. Its translation is CASSLTSGDSADTQYF.

The genes are TRBV28 and TRBJ1-2; TRBD1 is a possible D gene (5 bases). The CDR3 is 13 amino acids. In germline, CDR1 is MDHEN, CDR2 SYDVKM. V lost 7 bases to trimming and J lost 6 bases, with 15 bases between them. The CDR3 loop is CASIPTGTNGYTF. In nucleotides, the CDR3 is TGTGCCAGCATCCCCACCGGGACGAATGGCTACACCTTC.

V gene TRBV19 combines with J gene TRBJ2-1; 8 bases agree with TRBD2. The V gene's germline CDR1 is LNHDA and CDR2 SQIVND (reference sequence). The CDR3 loop spans 15 amino acids. V trimming: 4 bases; J trimming: 6 bases; junction bases outside the gene matches: 8. CDR3 amino acids: CASSTLGGTSNEQFF. In DNA, the CDR3 is TGTGCCAGTAGTACCCTTGGGGGGACTAGCAATGAGCAGTTCTTC.

This sequence joins TRBV2 and TRBJ1-3, with unresolved D. The CDR3 has 16 amino acids. CDR1 is SNHLY, CDR2 FYNNEI, per germline. Trimming left V 5 bases short and J 0 bases short, with 14 bases between. The CDR3: CASSSESLSSGNTIYF. Here the CDR3 DNA reads TGTGCCAGCAGTTCCGAAAGTTTGAGCTCTGGAAACACCATATATTTT. The full variable domain, its missing parts supplied by reference TRBV2 and TRBJ1-3, is EPEVTQTPSHQVTQMGQEVILRCVPISNHLYFYWYRQILGQKVEFLVSFYNNEISEKSEIFDDQFSVERPDGSNFTLKIRSTKLEDSAMYFCASSSESLSSGNTIYFGEGSWLTVV.

The chain links TRBV4-3 to TRBJ2-3; 10 nucleotides align to TRBD1. This CDR3 has 16 amino acids. The germline V gene encodes CDR1 LGHNA and CDR2 YSLEER. V gave up 4 bases and J gave up 2 bases; unmatched junction bases: 6. In nucleotides, the CDR3 is TGCGCCAGCAGCCTAGGGGGGACAGGGGACACAGATACGCAGTATTTT. It translates to CASSLGGTGDTDTQYF.

This chain links TRBV27 with TRBJ1-2, with a possible D match to TRBD1 (6 bases). CDR1 is MNHEY and CDR2 is SMNVEV in the germline V gene (reference sequence). Trimming left V 6 bases short and J 8 bases short, with 13 bases between. There are 12 residues in the CDR3. CDR3 protein: CASSLGGRGYTF. CDR3 DNA: TGTGCCAGCAGCCTAGGGGGGAGAGGCTACACCTTC.